This TCR beta chain came from a study of blood T cell repertoires in COVID-19. Trimming cost V 4 bases and J 1 base, with 14 bases left between them. CDR1 and CDR2 from the germline V gene are SGHRS and YFSETQ. The CDR3 consists of 15 residues. Profiling relied on immunoSEQ multiplex PCR, and the TCRdb table lists in-frame clones only, not all of them. The table lists 60,000 to 85,000 clones, roughly 80% of them singletons. Sequenced input: peripheral blood. This sequence originates from a woman aged 55-69 years with acute or convalescent COVID-19. V and J are TRBV5-1 and TRBJ1-1; possible D gene TRBD1, 5 bases. The CDR3 nucleotides are TGCGCCAGCAGCCGTCTGCAGGGTGAGAACACTGAAGCTTTCTTT. Protein sequence: CASSRLQGENTEAFF.